The 12 T cell receptor beta chains below all came from one sample that was sequenced in a study of blood T cell repertoires in COVID-19. Sequencing was performed with immunoSEQ multiplex PCR; in TCRdb, only in-frame clones are kept and a portion is missing. The repertoire holds some 250,000 clones, with 80% to 85% as singletons. Source material: peripheral blood. Receptors originate from a man aged 55 to 70 with acute or convalescent COVID-19.

The rearrangement joins TRBV7-8 to TRBJ2-6; 11 bases align to TRBD1. V shed 5 bases and J 2 bases; nucleotides not matched to a gene: 5. In germline, CDR1 is SGHVS, CDR2 FQNEAQ. The CDR3 sequence is 17 residues long. The CDR3 DNA reads TGTGCCAGCAGCCCGGGACAGGGGGGCACTGGGGCCAACGTCCTGACTTTC. It codes for CASSPGQGGTGANVLTF.

V is TRBV30 and J is TRBJ1-3; the D is unclear. V lost 3 bases, J lost 2 bases, and 8 bases lay in between. The CDR3 has 13 residues. Germline assignment: CDR1 GTSNPN and CDR2 SVGIG (reference sequence). The CDR3 region is CAWRLRAGNTIYF. In DNA, the CDR3 is TGTGCCTGGAGATTACGGGCTGGAAACACCATATATTTT.

This rearrangement joins TRBV4-3 to TRBJ2-1; tentative D call: TRBD2 (5 bases). Germline CDR1 and CDR2: LGHNA and YSLEER. Trimming cost V 3 bases and J 4 bases, with 10 bases left between them. The CDR3 is 14 amino acids. The CDR3 here is CASSQEDRYNEQFF. CDR3 bases: TGCGCCAGCAGCCAGGAGGACCGGTACAATGAGCAGTTCTTC.

This chain links TRBV19 with TRBJ2-3; D is possibly TRBD2 (5 bases). Between the trimmed V and J ends, which lost 6 bases and 2 bases, there was a span of 18 bases. Germline CDR1 LNHDA, CDR2 SQIVND (reference sequence). The CDR3 spans 16 residues. The CDR3 loop reads CASSKGRGLATDTQYF. In DNA form, the CDR3 reads TGTGCCAGTAGCAAAGGGCGCGGACTGGCCACAGATACGCAGTATTTT.

The chain has TRBV29-1 and TRBJ2-3, with 10 bases that match TRBD2. The CDR3 has 15 amino acids. The junction had 4 bases not matched to a gene; V was cut back by 4 bases and J by 0 bases. CDR1 and CDR2 from the germline V gene are SQVTM and ANQGSEA. The CDR3 loop reads CSVARTSGSTDTQYF. Here the CDR3 DNA reads TGCAGCGTTGCGCGGACTAGCGGAAGCACAGATACGCAGTATTTT.

The V call is TRBV5-4, the J call TRBJ2-7; 9 positions match TRBD1. Germline V lookup: CDR1 SGHNT, CDR2 YYREEE (reference sequence). V lost 3 bases, J lost 5 bases, and 3 bases stayed unmatched. The CDR3 runs 13 residues. As DNA, the CDR3 is TGTGCCAGCAGCTGGGACAGGGTAAACGAGCAGTACTTC. It specifies CASSWDRVNEQYF.

The chain combines TRBV29-1 with TRBJ2-6; D is possibly TRBD1 (5 bases). CDR1 is SQVTM, CDR2 ANQGSEA, per germline. Trimming removed 2 bases at V and 0 bases at J, with 5 bases between. This CDR3 is built from 14 residues. The CDR3 is CSVERGSGANVLTF. The CDR3 coding sequence is TGCAGCGTTGAAAGGGGCTCTGGGGCCAACGTCCTGACTTTC. Drawing the rest from reference TRBV29-1 and TRBJ2-6, the complete variable domain is SAVISQKPSRDICQRGTSLTIQCQVDSQVTMMFWYRQQPGQSLTLIATANQGSEATYESGFVIDKFPISRPNLTFSTLTVSNMSPEDSSIYLCSVERGSGANVLTFGAGSRLTVL.

This chain joins TRBV6-1 and TRBJ2-5; D gene unclear. V lost 1 base, J lost 5 bases, and 8 bases lay in between. The CDR3 runs to 13 residues. CDR1 is MNHNS, CDR2 SASEGT, per germline. The CDR3: CASSEGTWETQYF. The CDR3, as DNA: TGTGCCAGCAGTGAAGGCACATGGGAGACCCAGTACTTC.

The V gene is TRBV2, the J gene TRBJ2-5, with D possibly matching TRBD2 (5 bases). The CDR3 covers 13 residues. Between the trimmed V and J ends, which lost 8 bases and 5 bases, there was a span of 15 bases. Germline loops: CDR1 SNHLY, CDR2 FYNNEI. Written as DNA, the CDR3 is TGTGCCAGCCGGAGAGAGGCGGGCGAGACCCAGTACTTC. Amino acids: CASRREAGETQYF.

The chain is built from TRBV19 and TRBJ2-1; TRBD2 matches at 13 bases. The CDR3 runs to 16 residues. CDR1 and CDR2 from the germline V gene are LNHDA and SQIVND (reference sequence). V shed 6 bases and J 3 bases; nucleotides not matched to a gene: 5. CDR3 amino acids: CASSVTSGGNYNEQFF. As DNA, the CDR3 is TGTGCCAGTAGCGTGACTAGCGGGGGGAACTACAATGAGCAGTTCTTC.

The chain links TRBV11-3 to TRBJ2-1; 12 positions agree with TRBD1. Trimming at V came to 1 base and at J to 8 bases, leaving 3 bases not matched to a gene. Looked up from germline, CDR1 is SGHNT and CDR2 is YENEEA. CDR3 length: 15 amino acids. In DNA, the CDR3 is TGTGCCAGCAGCTTAGCGGGACAGGGGGCAGATGAGCAGTTCTTC. Translation gives CASSLAGQGADEQFF. Drawing the rest from reference TRBV11-3 and TRBJ2-1, the complete variable domain is EAGVVQSPRYKIIEKKQPVAFWCNPISGHNTLYWYLQNLGQGPELLIRYENEEAVDDSQLPKDRFSAERLKGVDSTLKIQPAELGDSAVYLCASSLAGQGADEQFFGPGTRLTVL.

Ten or more counts support this clone. The rearrangement links TRBV19 to TRBJ2-7, with D unresolved. Germline V CDR1 and CDR2: LNHDA, SQIVND (reference sequence). CDR3 size: 13 residues. The V end lost 3 bases, the J end lost 3 bases, and 9 bases lay between the germline ends. The CDR3 DNA reads as TGTGCCAGTAGTATTGGCGACATCTACGAGCAGTACTTC. Protein sequence: CASSIGDIYEQYF. The whole variable domain, filled in from reference TRBV19 and TRBJ2-7, reads DGGITQSPKYLFRKEGQNVTLSCEQNLNHDAMYWYRQDPGQGLRLIYYSQIVNDFQKGDIAEGYSVSREKKESFPLTVTSAQKNPTAFYLCASSIGDIYEQYFGPGTRLTVT.